The subject of this entry is one T cell receptor (beta chain). This clonotype was observed a handful of times. No antigen is known for it. The sample holds no much larger clone one base away, and base qualities are not on file. Libraries were prepared through PCR. The sample was run on an Illumina HiSeq 2500. Unique molecular identifiers were incorporated into TCR beta cDNA libraries to reduce PCR and sequencing biases. Per 1 to 10 million input T cells, some 500,000 cDNA molecules were obtained, such that each molecule approximated one T cell. The same protocol used for the earlier healthy control dataset was applied to prepare and sequence the patient libraries. Samples belonging to the same batch were prepared together, multiplexed and sequenced on a shared HiSeq lane. Processing in the source paper ran as follows. MIGEC handled the raw barcoded reads, throwing out single-read molecular identifier groups before consensus assembly and CDR3 extraction. Clonotype tables were post-analysed with VDJtools, and diversity was normalized by down-sampling all datasets to the smallest sample size. To correct batch-related cross-sample contamination, repertoire overlap clustering matched CDR3 amino acid sequences but not nucleotide sequences. TCRdb's own reprocessing of the public reads used fastp at Q25 and MiXCR and kept productive beta chains. Rows with a matching CDR3 protein are joined into one entry that keeps the most common DNA and genes. TCRdb, not the authors, supplied the V and J calls. The sample has over 150,000 distinct CDR3 sequences on record, about 30% of them singletons. The top ten constitute 1.5% of the sample.

The data belong to a study of post-analysis software for immune sequencing data (dated by TCRdb to 2013 to 2016). With regard to the full study: Recorded disease courses included relapsing-remitting, secondary progressive and progressive-relapsing multiple sclerosis, with some patients lacking subtype annotation. The multiple sclerosis patient repertoires were compared with approximately 11 previously published healthy control repertoires from donors aged about 6 to 26 years. A subset of samples was prepared in parallel using single-end sample barcoding, then pooled and co-amplified after Illumina adapter ligation. The study at large found these results: Multiple sclerosis patients had significantly lower normalized Chao1 diversity than controls, a result that suggests substantial peripheral T-cell clonal expansion. Significantly higher frequencies in patients than in controls were found for roughly 5 TRBV segments, including TRBV5-6, TRBV5-1 and TRBV20-1. Direct clustering with F measure showed strong co-clustering of samples prepared in the same batch, prompting a batch-effect correction. The control group was slightly older than the multiple sclerosis patient group.

To demonstrate the VDJtools post-analysis software, TCR beta repertoires were profiled from the peripheral blood of about 13 young patients with multiple sclerosis. The patients with multiple sclerosis were children and adolescents between about 6 and 16 years of age. As encoded in the germline V gene (reference sequence), CDR1 is DFQATT while CDR2 is SNEGSKA. Clipping removes 6 bases from V and 1 base from J, with 11 as the unmatched junction base count. Its CDR3 holds 15 amino acids, cysteine through phenylalanine. Kept here is only the CDR3 DNA, which spans 45 bases and is read in frame from base 1.

The sequenced sample consisted of blood. The V and J segments used are TRBV20-1 and TRBJ2-5; TRBD1 fits 7 bases in the junction. The sequence came from a girl aged 5-17 years with multiple sclerosis. This receptor carries the CDR3 CSAYRQGIAQETQYF. The DNA sequence reads TGCAGTGCCTACAGACAGGGAATAGCCCAAGAGACCCAGTACTTC.